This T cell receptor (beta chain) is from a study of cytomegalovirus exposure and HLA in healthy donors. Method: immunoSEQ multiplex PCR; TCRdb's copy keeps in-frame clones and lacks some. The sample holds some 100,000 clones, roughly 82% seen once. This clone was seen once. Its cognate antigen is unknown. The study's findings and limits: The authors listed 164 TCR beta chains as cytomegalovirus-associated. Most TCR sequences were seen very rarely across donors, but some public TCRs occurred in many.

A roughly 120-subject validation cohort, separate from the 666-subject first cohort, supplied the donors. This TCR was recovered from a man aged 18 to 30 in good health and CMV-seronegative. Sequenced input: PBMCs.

This CDR3 reads CASSVLGQEAGELFF. Here the CDR3 DNA reads TGTGCCAGCAGCGTACTAGGACAGGAGGCCGGGGAGCTGTTTTTT. The chain carries TRBV9 and TRBJ2-2; 7 nucleotides line up with TRBD1. The V segment lost 1 base and the J segment 6 bases; nucleotides outside the gene matches: 6. The CDR3 totals 15 residues. CDR1 SGDLS and CDR2 YYNGEE come from the germline V gene.